This entry lists 22 T cell receptor beta chains sequenced from one sample in a study of blood T cell repertoires in COVID-19. Using immunoSEQ multiplex PCR, the repertoire was profiled, and TCRdb retains in-frame clones only, with some absent. The table records approximately 150,000 clones, around 87% of them present only once. Source material: peripheral blood. The receptor source for this set is a woman between 55 and 75 years old with active COVID-19.

This clone came up once. This chain uses TRBV28 with TRBJ1-2; 12 bases are shared with TRBD1. The CDR3 extends over 21 amino acids. After removal of 4 bases from V and 6 bases from J, the junction contained 24 bases not matched to a gene. Germline V CDR1 and CDR2: MDHEN, SYDVKM. Here the CDR3 DNA reads TGTGCCAGCAGTTCCGGGACAGGGGGCCCTATTGGTCTCTGGTTTTTTAATGGCTACACCTTC. Protein product: CASSSGTGGPIGLWFFNGYTF.

For this clone: Other DNA sequences in the sample encode the same CDR3. This chain's CDR3 is CASSPSGRGGANVLTF. For the CDR3, the DNA is TGTGCCAGCTCCCCTAGCGGGAGGGGCGGGGCCAACGTCCTGACTTTC. The chain links TRBV19 to TRBJ2-6; 12 nucleotides align to TRBD2. This CDR3 comprises 16 residues. The germline CDR1 and CDR2 sequences are LNHDA and SQIVND (reference sequence). The ends lost 9 bases at V and 4 bases at J; junction bases unmatched: 7.

This chain links TRBV18 with TRBJ1-4, with 8 bases aligning to TRBD1. The CDR3 spans 15 residues. CDR1 is KGHSH and CDR2 is LQKENI in the germline V gene. Trimming cost V 4 bases and J 6 bases; bases outside gene matches: 7. The CDR3 is CASSRVTGADEKLFF. For the CDR3, the DNA is TGTGCCAGCTCACGGGTGACAGGGGCGGATGAAAAACTGTTTTTT.

The chain couples TRBV7-6 to TRBJ2-5; 11 positions agree with TRBD2. J was trimmed by 5 bases and V by 1 base; bases with no gene match: 9. This CDR3 has 17 amino acids. CDR1 is SGHVS and CDR2 is FNYEAQ in the germline V gene. CDR3 nucleotides: TGTGCCAGCAGCTTAGGACTAGCGGGGTCGGCGAGGGAGACCCAGTACTTC. This gives the protein CASSLGLAGSARETQYF.

The chain carries TRBV27 and TRBJ1-1, with unresolved D. The V end was cut by 11 bases, the J end by 0 bases, with 19 bases between. This CDR3 comprises 15 residues. CDR1 MNHEY and CDR2 SMNVEV come from the germline V gene (reference sequence). CDR3 loop: CAFAPQTFMNTEAFF. The CDR3 nucleotides are TGTGCCTTTGCCCCCCAGACATTCATGAACACTGAAGCTTTCTTT.

The chain links TRBV5-1 to TRBJ1-4; D ambiguous. The length of the CDR3 is 15 residues. V lost 1 base and J lost 1, with 8 bases in between. Per germline, CDR1 SGHRS and CDR2 YFSETQ. The CDR3 spells CASSLTVGTNEKLFF. The DNA for the CDR3 is TGCGCCAGCAGCTTGACAGTTGGAACTAATGAAAAACTGTTTTTT.

In this sample, this clone turned up once. The same CDR3 can be traced to other DNA sequences in this sample. This rearrangement joins TRBV30 to TRBJ1-4; D not certain. The V end was cut by 0 bases, the J end by 3 bases, with 8 bases between. There are 14 residues in the CDR3. Germline values: CDR1 GTSNPN, CDR2 SVGIG (reference sequence). The DNA of the CDR3 is TGTGCCTGGAGTGTAGGCACAGCTAATGAAAAACTGTTTTTT. This encodes CAWSVGTANEKLFF.

The CDR3 region is CASSRGRDRVPQHF. CDR3 DNA sequence: TGTGCCAGCTCACGGGGACGGGACAGGGTGCCCCAGCATTTT. The chain employs TRBV18 and TRBJ1-5; 9 nucleotides align to TRBD1. The J segment lost 9 bases and the V segment lost 4 bases, leaving 7 bases of the junction unmatched. CDR3 size: 14 residues. Looked up from germline, CDR1 is KGHSH and CDR2 is LQKENI. The full variable domain, its missing parts supplied by reference TRBV18 and TRBJ1-5, is NAGVMQNPRHLVRRRGQEARLRCSPMKGHSHVYWYRQLPEEGLKFMVYLQKENIIDESGMPKERFSAEFPKEGPSILRIQQVVRGDSAAYFCASSRGRDRVPQHFGDGTRLSIL.

This clone has a handful of counts. The V gene is TRBV5-4, the J gene TRBJ2-7; the match to TRBD1 covers 7 bases. V gave up 0 bases and J gave up 2 bases; unmatched junction bases: 5. This CDR3 has 15 residues. Germline CDR1 reads SGHNT; CDR2 reads YYREEE (reference sequence). In DNA form, the CDR3 reads TGTGCCAGCAGCTTGGGAGGACAGGCTACCTACGAGCAGTACTTC. Amino acid sequence: CASSLGGQATYEQYF.

V and J are TRBV5-1 and TRBJ2-7; TRBD2 might be the D (5 bases). Germline CDR1 and CDR2: SGHRS and YFSETQ. The CDR3 extends over 13 amino acids. Trimming shortened V by 5 bases and J by 3 bases, and 12 bases separated the two germline ends. The CDR3 loop reads CASRWTGGYEQYF. The CDR3 DNA is TGCGCCAGCAGATGGACCGGAGGCTACGAGCAGTACTTC.

The V call is TRBV3-1 (or the pseudogene TRBV3-2), the J call TRBJ1-5; D not resolved. The CDR3 spans 13 residues. Germline values: CDR1 LGHDT, CDR2 YNNKEL (reference sequence). Trimming cost V 1 base and J 4 bases, with 5 bases left between them. The CDR3 DNA is TGTGCCAGCAGCCAAGCGGGGAATCAGCCCCAGCATTTT. Protein: CASSQAGNQPQHF.

This chain uses TRBV7-8 with TRBJ2-1, with D hard to call. The CDR3 length is 15 residues. V dropped 3 bases and J dropped 0 bases, with 9 bases sitting between them. CDR1 is SGHVS and CDR2 is FQNEAQ in the germline V gene. DNA of the CDR3: TGTGCCAGCAGCTTGAGTTCTAGCTCCTACAATGAGCAGTTCTTC. Amino acid sequence: CASSLSSSSYNEQFF.

This chain connects TRBV6-6 to TRBJ1-1; 7 bases are a match to TRBD1. J lost 3 bases, V lost 9 bases, and 4 bases had no gene match. This CDR3 comprises 12 residues. The V gene's germline CDR1 is MNHNY and CDR2 SVGAGI (reference sequence). In DNA form, the CDR3 reads TGTGCCAGAGAGGGGGCGGACACTGAAGCTTTCTTT. Its protein product is CAREGADTEAFF.

The J gene is TRBJ2-1, the V gene TRBV2; 9 nucleotides line up with TRBD2. This CDR3 is 15 amino acids long. CDR1 and CDR2 (germline): SNHLY, FYNNEI. V shed 8 bases, J shed 0 bases, and the junction held 5 bases outside the gene matches. The CDR3 here is CASAAGGHSYNEQFF. The DNA for the CDR3 is TGTGCCAGCGCTGCGGGAGGGCACTCCTACAATGAGCAGTTCTTC.

This chain joins TRBV9 and TRBJ2-4, with D perhaps TRBD2 (5 bases). Trimming stripped 0 bases from V and 2 bases from J, with 6 bases between. Germline CDR1 reads SGDLS; CDR2 reads YYNGEE. The CDR3 contains 14 residues. The CDR3 nucleotides read TGTGCCAGCAGCGTAGGAGGGACCAAAAACATTCAGTACTTC. Its protein is CASSVGGTKNIQYF.

This chain joins TRBV12-3 or TRBV12-4 and TRBJ1-1; D is undetermined. This CDR3 comprises 12 residues. Trimming stripped 4 bases from V and 11 bases from J, with 14 bases between. The CDR3 sequence: CASSSAGRRAFF. Written as DNA, the CDR3 is TGTGCCAGCAGTTCAGCAGGAAGGAGGGCTTTCTTT.

This rearrangement joins TRBV7-9 to TRBJ2-3; TRBD2 matches at 11 bases. Germline assignment: CDR1 SEHNR and CDR2 FQNEAQ (reference sequence). With 5 bases clipped from V and 1 base from J, the junction kept 5 bases outside the gene matches. The CDR3 loop spans 16 amino acids. Here the CDR3 DNA reads TGTGCCAGCAGCCACGGGACTAGCGGAGGCACAGATACGCAGTATTTT. Amino acid sequence: CASSHGTSGGTDTQYF.

The chain joins TRBV6-2 or TRBV6-3 to TRBJ2-3; TRBD2 matches at 7 bases. The CDR3 spans 17 residues. Germline V CDR1 and CDR2: MNHEY, SVGEGT. The V segment lost 5 bases and the J segment 2 bases; nucleotides outside the gene matches: 13. The CDR3 DNA is TGTGCCAGCAGTCGGGGGAGGGTGAGTGAGACCACAGATACGCAGTATTTT. This gives the protein CASSRGRVSETTDTQYF.

The table lists this clone with a count of one. This sequence joins TRBV2 and TRBJ1-6; D possibly corresponds to TRBD1 (6 bases). V lost 6 bases and J 6 bases, leaving 18 bases between the germline ends. This CDR3 contains 16 residues. Germline V CDR1 and CDR2: SNHLY, FYNNEI. For the CDR3, the DNA is TGTGCCAGCAGCTTTCTCCAGGGGTTTGGTAATTCACCCCTCCACTTT. It encodes CASSFLQGFGNSPLHF.

The chain links TRBV10-1 to TRBJ2-5, with D possibly TRBD2 on 7 matching bases. Germline lookup yields CDR1 WNHNN and CDR2 SYGVQD (reference sequence). V was trimmed by 3 bases and J by 3 bases, leaving 14 bases between them. The CDR3 runs to 15 residues. The CDR3 here is CASSEGGAGKETQYF. DNA for the CDR3: TGCGCCAGCAGTGAAGGGGGGGCTGGTAAAGAGACCCAGTACTTC.

The sample holds one count of this clone. The chain is built from TRBV6-2 or TRBV6-3 and TRBJ2-1, with 7 bases lining up with TRBD2. Germline V gives CDR1 MNHEY, CDR2 SVGEGT. The CDR3 runs to 14 residues. V gave up 2 bases and J gave up 8 bases; unmatched junction bases: 6. This chain's CDR3 is CASSYVGGPDEQFF. The DNA for the CDR3 is TGTGCCAGCAGTTACGTGGGAGGGCCGGATGAGCAGTTCTTC.

This chain connects TRBV7-3 to TRBJ2-3; D is perhaps TRBD1 (6 bases). V was pared by 5 bases and J by 3 bases, with 21 bases between. Germline values: CDR1 SGHTA, CDR2 FQGTGA. The CDR3 spans 17 residues. The CDR3 sequence is CASSPGTTSPGTDTQYF. CDR3 in DNA: TGTGCCAGCAGCCCTGGGACAACTAGTCCGGGTACAGATACGCAGTATTTT.